This TCR beta chain was captured by sequencing in a study of cytomegalovirus exposure and HLA in healthy donors (dated by TCRdb to about 2017). At the level of the whole study: An earlier analysis of 587 of the donors reported approximately 300 Gb of sequence data and 95 million to 130 million unique TCR beta sequences obtained from some 200 million T cells. An early release that covered about 600 HLA-typed donors contained approximately 300 gigabases of sequencing data and around 85 million unique TCR sequences. Of the 398 genotyped donors, around 81% fell in the genetic ancestry cluster associated with self-reported Caucasian donors. The study aimed to test whether cataloging public T cell receptors could reveal signatures of past pathogen exposure. The study profiled the T cell repertoires of 550 to 700 subjects by immunosequencing and related them to cytomegalovirus serostatus. Besides the first cohort of approximately 710 subjects, a separate validation cohort made up of 90 to 150 different subjects was used. To predict cytomegalovirus infection status, the study combined high-throughput TCR immunosequencing, statistical association of individual TCRs with disease status, and machine learning. In a later analysis, previously published TCR beta repertoires from 670 or so donors were re-analyzed and high-resolution HLA genotyping was added so that TCR occurrence patterns could be studied. Rather than using new phenotypic data, the later analysis identified candidate immune exposures from TCR beta sequences and from how often those sequences occurred across donors. An earlier analysis of more than 450 of the donors used high-throughput TCR beta sequencing to judge whether each TCR beta V gene segment behaved as functional or pseudogenic. Donor age, sex, ethnicity and CMV serostatus were compiled alongside the repertoire data. In a later genetic analysis, genome-wide SNP genotypes for about 55% of the roughly 700 donors were used, and that subset was treated as a discovery cohort. Every repertoire in the discovery cohort had been generated on one and the same sequencing platform. HLA typing included class I and class II loci at four-digit resolution. Typing coverage varied by locus: roughly 620-630 donors for A, B, C, DRB1 and DQB1; around 560 for DQA1; over 600 for DPA1; 450 to 480 for DPB1. About 5 DR-DQ haplotypes were handled as single units for association and clustering, since linkage in the cohort was strong. Among almost 400 genotyped donors of the cohort, an average of 235,054 unique TCR beta nucleotide sequences were sequenced per donor, roughly 20% of them non-productive.

To prepare the library, the immunoSEQ multiplex PCR assay was applied. A mixture of 60 forward primers for TCR Vbeta segments and 13 reverse primers for TCR Jbeta segments was used in the multiplex PCR. Amplification of the CDR3 region of rearranged TCR beta genes was performed with a multiplex PCR assay on genomic DNA. The amplified TCR beta libraries were sequenced on the Illumina HiSeq System as 87-base-pair reads. The authors' pipeline ran thus. A later analysis tallied tens of millions of unique TCR beta chains across the 666 repertoires, and approximately 12 million of those chains were shared by two or more donors. To remove PCR and sequencing errors, raw reads were error-corrected and collapsed into unique sequences using a nearest-neighbor algorithm that merged closely related sequences. CDR3 sequences were aligned to IMGT reference sequences to assign V, D and J gene segments. For a sequence to be retained, a match of at least six nucleotides to both a V gene segment and a J gene segment was required. Rearrangements were classified as productive when the CDR3 lacked stop codons and remained in frame with V and J, and all other rearrangements were classified as non-productive. Following IMGT convention, CDR3 was defined as the stretch from the second conserved V-encoded cysteine to the conserved J-encoded phenylalanine. Sequences without an unambiguous match to a single V gene segment were excluded from the earlier analysis of about 600 of the donors. In an earlier analysis of approximately 610 of the donors, V segments were called functional above 56.7% productive rearrangements and were called segregating when the between-donor standard deviation exceeded 5%. To diagnose cytomegalovirus status from the catalog of TCR beta chain sequences, a statistical classification framework was built. In a later analysis, TCR nucleotide sequences were compared against IMGT/GENE-DB human TR gene sequences so that V and J genes could be assigned. Using the TCRdist pipeline, a later analysis assigned CDR3 sequences along with most-parsimonious VDJ recombination scenarios. A later analysis defined each TCR beta chain by its CDR3 amino acid sequence plus V-gene family, and excluded reads lacking a unique V-gene family. As a way to deal with suspected cross-contamination and a sequencing artifact, a later analysis dropped 500 to 700 nucleotide sequences that were highly shared and had low generation probability. For each public chain, a later analysis derived a clonal expansion index from normalized ranks of inferred template counts within each repertoire. Generation probabilities in a later analysis came from a VDJ recombination model fitted to out-of-frame rearrangements, and those results were checked against IGoR. Hypergeometric tests were used in a later analysis to score TCR-TCR, TCR-HLA and TCR-CMV co-occurrence, with a repertoire-size bias correction applied to the TCR pairs. In a later analysis, false discovery rates were estimated by permuting HLA or CMV assignments 20 times. In a later analysis, co-occurring TCRs were grouped with DBSCAN, and TCRdist sequence similarity was added when clustering was performed within HLA-allele-positive subsets. For co-occurrence clustering, repertoires with fewer than 30,000 or more than 120,000 public chains were excluded, along with roughly 5 repertoires with anomalous nucleotide sharing. Here the immuneACCESS table is served through TCRdb, limited to in-frame sequences with V and J called. Missing clones are a known gap in these copies; in checked studies unresolved V genes cover under half, and the rest lacks a known reason. The V and J calls and clone size are taken from that table; D and trimming were inferred from the DNA. This sample comprises some 160,000 clones, roughly 85% of them detected only once. The top ten constitute more than 0.55% of the sample.

Concerning this clone itself: The target of this receptor is not known. No base-level quality is on record; no much larger clone is a single base apart.

The cohort was made up of approximately 670 healthy bone marrow donors. Cohort members were all nominally healthy when sampled, although unrecorded immune exposures were likely present. The donor was CMV seronegative and belonged to the group of 352 seronegative cohort members. A peripheral blood sample was collected from each donor, and TCR beta sequencing was performed on peripheral blood mononuclear cells. Genomic DNA extraction from the blood cell samples was performed with the Qiagen DNeasy Blood Extraction Kit. Germline trimming amounts to 5 bases on V and 3 bases on J, with 15 as the count of junction bases outside the gene matches. CDR1 and CDR2 were assigned from the germline V gene (reference sequence) as SGHNT and YYREEE. The CDR3 goes from the cysteine to the phenylalanine over 17 residues. Only the CDR3 part of the read is kept: 51 bases, read in frame from the first base. Overall results and qualifications from the work: Because HLA typing was unavailable for some donors at each locus, only the typed subset was used in association tests. In a later analysis, around 17,000 TCR beta sequences were associated with specific HLA alleles at a false discovery rate of 0.05. According to a later analysis, most CMV-associated TCR beta chains appeared to be HLA-restricted, and the HLA associations seemed to be driven largely by CMV exposure. Roughly uniform sequencing depth across donors was assumed in presence/absence analyses, although this assumption may not hold. Several of the top co-occurrence clusters appeared to be linked to parvovirus B19, influenza, CMV and Epstein-Barr virus, according to a later analysis. Immune exposure information for the cohort was limited to CMV serostatus. In an earlier analysis of roughly 560 of the donors, most TCR beta V segments were observed in productive rearrangements about 87% or about 30% of the time, broadly matching IMGT annotations. Across donors, most TCR sequences were observed very rarely, whereas some public TCRs were present in many individuals. Three of the identified cytomegalovirus-associated TCR beta chains were confirmed in vitro to be specific for cytomegalovirus antigens. In a later analysis, the rate of TCR association differed among HLA loci, with DRB1 alleles having the most associated TCRs and HLA-C alleles having the fewest. A later genetic analysis associated a missense DCLRE1C variant with V-gene and J-gene trimming of TCR beta chains, and an independent cohort replicated the association. Some IMGT-functional V segments, including TRBV6-2 and TRBV6-3, could not be distinguished by the 87-base-pair reads and were therefore excluded. The classifier was reported to diagnose cytomegalovirus status with high specificity and sensitivity in both the original cohort and the validation cohort. Linkage disequilibrium might explain the correlated functional status among segregating V segments, but an unknown experimental factor could not be ruled out. According to a later genetic analysis, donors in an Asian-associated ancestry cluster had fewer N-insertions in productive TCRs than the roughly 660-donor mean. The authors suggested that the approach could potentially be generalized to other disease states and immunological phenotypes. Approximately 16 rarely observed V segments, including chromosome 9 orphons, were excluded from the earlier analysis of just under 600 of the donors because counts were too low. This cohort had only TCR beta chains sequenced, and the lack of alpha or paired-chain data limited which features could be detected. A group of highly shared sequence variants was considered likely to be a technical artifact of the sequencing pipeline. When HLA alleles, especially DR and DQ, strongly co-occurred, attributing TCR associations to individual alleles was difficult. A further reported finding was that TCR beta sequences accurately predicted the HLA-A and HLA-B alleles for most subjects in the first cohort. In a later analysis, HLA-associated TCR beta chains were found to be more clonally expanded and to have lower generation probabilities than equally common non-associated chains. The study gave a list of roughly 150 TCR beta chains associated with cytomegalovirus.

This sequence was found in a woman in her thirties or forties in good health and CMV-seronegative. The rearranged segments are TRBV5-4 and TRBJ2-7, with 9 middle bases fitting TRBD1. The sample was PBMCs. This receptor carries the CDR3 CASRPTGTGKDYYEQYF. The DNA sequence is as follows: TGTGCCAGCAGACCAACCGGGACAGGGAAGGACTACTACGAGCAGTACTTC. With all but the CDR3 taken from the reference TRBV5-4 and TRBJ2-7 genes, the full variable domain is: ETGVTQSPTHLIKTRGQQVTLRCSSQSGHNTVSWYQQALGQGPQFIFQYYREEENGRGNFPPRFSGLQFPNYSSELNVNALELDDSALYLCASRPTGTGKDYYEQYFGPGTRLTVT.